The sequence of this TCR beta chain was determined in a study of a mutant IDH1 vaccine in newly diagnosed glioma. Study-level background: Beginning 4-6 weeks after radiotherapy alone, or with temozolomide cycles, vaccination took place. Previous treatment comprised radiotherapy, temozolomide, or both, mostly both. Patients under treatment included about 60% males and around 38% females and had a mean age of approximately 43 years.

Study-level findings and limits: Immune responses arising from the vaccine appeared in just under 95% of patients.

Notes on this clone: What it recognizes is unknown.

Assay used: immunoSEQ multiplex PCR; TCRdb lists only in-frame clones, some missing. Of tens of thousands of clones listed, 82% are singletons. The time point here: week 47, end of study. Every single dose of the vaccine, 300 ug of mutant IDH1 20-mer peptide, came with topical imiquimod. This material consisted of PBMCs, taken from a glioma patient whose treatment included an IDH1 peptide vaccine. This sequence was found in a man aged 18 to 29 with glioma. Some clones in this sample may be carry-over from other donors' samples.

The CDR3 DNA sequence: TGTGCCAGCACCATAGGCGGCTCCCCCCACGAGCAGTACTTC. Translation: CASTIGGSPHEQYF. The V and J genes are TRBV6-6 and TRBJ2-7; unclear D gene. The CDR3 runs to 14 residues. Germline V gene sequence: CDR1 MNHNY, CDR2 SVGAGI (reference sequence). V was trimmed by 7 bases and J by 5 bases, leaving 18 bases between them.